A selection of T cell receptor beta chains follows, all from one sample in a study of blood T cell repertoires in COVID-19. The assay was immunoSEQ multiplex PCR, and TCRdb's table has in-frame clones only and misses some. The data show approximately 200,000 clones, about 86% seen once. The sample comprised peripheral blood. The receptors stem from a man younger than 35 with active or convalescent COVID-19. Each CDR3 is given with its conserved first and last residue. A D gene is named only where the DNA matches it firmly.

J: TRBJ2-7
V: TRBV6-2/TRBV6-3
D: TRBD1
DNA: TGTGCCAGCAGCGGGAGGACAGGGGGCTCCTACGAGCAGTACTTC
CDR3: CASSGRTGGSYEQYF

J: TRBJ1-2
V: TRBV30
D: .
DNA: TGTGCCTGGAGTGTGTTCGGGGTGTCCGGCTATGGCTACACCTTC
CDR3: CAWSVFGVSGYGYTF

J: TRBJ2-7
V: TRBV28
D: TRBD1
DNA: TGTGCCAGCACCCCCTCGATGACAGGGTTACACGAGCAGTACTTC
CDR3: CASTPSMTGLHEQYF

J: TRBJ1-5
V: TRBV19
D: .
DNA: TGTGCCAGTAGTCCTGTCAATCAGCCCCAGCATTTT
CDR3: CASSPVNQPQHF

J: TRBJ2-5
V: TRBV3-1/TRBV3-2
D: .
DNA: TGTGCCAGCAGCCAAGCGGGTTTCCTCACGGCCCCCGGTGGGACCCAGTACTTC
CDR3: CASSQAGFLTAPGGTQYF

J: TRBJ2-2
V: TRBV24-1
D: .
DNA: TGTGCCACCAGTGAACCTAACGCCGGGGAGCTGTTTTTT
CDR3: CATSEPNAGELFF

J: TRBJ2-7
V: TRBV10-2
D: .
DNA: TGCGCCAGCAGTGAACCGGGAAGTAGGACCTACGAGCAGTACTTC
CDR3: CASSEPGSRTYEQYF

J: TRBJ2-5
V: TRBV5-4
D: .
DNA: TGTGCCAGCAGCTGGGGAGGGGGTCAGGTCCAAGAGACCCAGTACTTC
CDR3: CASSWGGGQVQETQYF

J: TRBJ2-1
V: TRBV24-1
D: .
DNA: TGTGCCACCAGTGCTTTCGCGGGTGAGCAGTTCTTC
CDR3: CATSAFAGEQFF

J: TRBJ2-2
V: TRBV10-3
D: TRBD1
DNA: TGTGCCATCAGTGCCCCGGACAGGGTGTGGGCCGGGGAGCTGTTTTTT
CDR3: CAISAPDRVWAGELFF